This TCR beta chain was found in a study of blood T cell repertoires in COVID-19. As processed by the authors: Estimated nucleated cell counts came from reference gene primer amplification. Repertoires were generated with immunoSEQ multiplex PCR, while TCRdb's copy carries only in-frame clones and drops some. The V and J calls and clone size come from that table; D and trimming were worked out from the DNA. The repertoire holds 500,000 to 600,000 clones, around 90% seen once, with less than 9.5% in the top ten. Germline CDR1 reads MGHRA; CDR2 reads YSYEKL. The ends lost 2 bases at V and 10 bases at J; junction bases unmatched: 7. The CDR3 covers 15 residues.

The sequenced sample consisted of peripheral blood. This TCR was sampled from a woman between 45 and 60 years old with COVID-19, enrolled during active disease. The chain carries TRBV4-1 and TRBJ1-6; 8 bases agree with TRBD1. The CDR3 spells CASSQKDRGRSPLHF. The DNA for the CDR3 is TGCGCCAGCAGCCAAAAAGACAGGGGCAGGTCACCCCTCCACTTT.